Listed below are T cell receptor beta chains from one sample, sequenced in a study of blood T cell repertoires in COVID-19. Sequencing used immunoSEQ multiplex PCR; TCRdb keeps in-frame clones, though not all of them. The data hold around 47,000 clones, with 80% to 90% observed a single time. Sample: peripheral blood. The receptors come from a middle-aged man with COVID-19, enrolled during active disease. The CDR3 runs from the conserved cysteine through the conserved F or W. A D gene is named only where the DNA matches it firmly. Clone size is not always given. Where it is, it says once, few, many or a class for expanded clones.

cdr3_nt | cdr3_aa | j_call | clone_size | d_call | v_call
TGTGCCAGCAGCTGGGGACTAGCGGGAGAGGGAGAGACCCAGTACTTC | CASSWGLAGEGETQYF | TRBJ2-5 | - | TRBD2 | TRBV5-5
TGCGCCAGCAGCTTAAGCGGGACTCCCAACACCGGGGAGCTGTTTTTT | CASSLSGTPNTGELFF | TRBJ2-2 | - | TRBD2 | TRBV5-1
TGCAGCGCCTTCCGGCAGGGGGCAGGTACTGAAGCTTTCTTT | CSAFRQGAGTEAFF | TRBJ1-1 | - | TRBD1 | TRBV29-1
TGTGCCAGCAGTTTATCGAGGGATTCACCCCTCCACTTT | CASSLSRDSPLHF | TRBJ1-6 | - | - | TRBV27
TGTGCCAGCAGCTTATCCCAGGGACAGTCTAATGAAAAACTGTTTTTT | CASSLSQGQSNEKLFF | TRBJ1-4 | few | TRBD1 | TRBV7-9
TGCAGCGTTGTCGGGATCTCGGGGATGGGGGCTTTCTTT | CSVVGISGMGAFF | TRBJ1-1 | - | - | TRBV29-1
TGTGCCAGCAGTCGGGGACTAGCGGGAGGCTACAATGAGCAGTTCTTC | CASSRGLAGGYNEQFF | TRBJ2-1 | once | TRBD2 | TRBV27
TGTGCCACCAGCAGATCAGCAGGGGATGGCTACACCTTC | CATSRSAGDGYTF | TRBJ1-2 | - | - | TRBV15
TGCGCCAGCAGCTTGGCCATCAGTGATAATTCACCCCTCCACTTT | CASSLAISDNSPLHF | TRBJ1-6 | - | - | TRBV5-1
TGTGCCAGCAGCCTTTATAGGGACTCTAACTATGGCTACACCTTC | CASSLYRDSNYGYTF | TRBJ1-2 | - | - | TRBV16
TGTGCCAGCAGTCCATTGGGACAGCTCACAGATACGCAGTATTTT | CASSPLGQLTDTQYF | TRBJ2-3 | - | TRBD1 | TRBV28
TGCGCCAGCTTTCTCGATACGGAGGCGGGTGAGCAGTTCTTC | CASFLDTEAGEQFF | TRBJ2-1 | - | - | TRBV5-1
TGTGCCAGTAAAGGACAGATATCCTACGAGCAGTACTTC | CASKGQISYEQYF | TRBJ2-7 | - | - | TRBV19
TGTGCCAGTAGTTGGGGGGGTGCGCAGTATTTT | CASSWGGAQYF | TRBJ2-3 | once | TRBD2 | TRBV19
TGTGCCAGCAGCCCTGAGGGCGGGCAGCCCCAGCATTTT | CASSPEGGQPQHF | TRBJ1-5 | few | - | TRBV7-9
TGTGCCAGCAGTGTATACTCAGGGGGCGATAACTATGGCTACACCTTC | CASSVYSGGDNYGYTF | TRBJ1-2 | once | TRBD1 | TRBV6-1
TGTGCCAGCAGTGAAGGACAGGGATATTCACCCCTCCACTTT | CASSEGQGYSPLHF | TRBJ1-6 | - | TRBD1 | TRBV6-1
TGTGCCATAGACAAGGGGCAGGACGAGCAGTACTTC | CAIDKGQDEQYF | TRBJ2-7 | - | - | TRBV2
TGTGCCAGCAGTGAGGCGGGGGGCACAGATACGCAGTATTTT | CASSEAGGTDTQYF | TRBJ2-3 | - | TRBD2 | TRBV2
TGTGCCAGCAGTTCGCTAGCCGGAAACACCATATATTTT | CASSSLAGNTIYF | TRBJ1-3 | once | - | TRBV12-3/TRBV12-4
TGTGCCAGTAGTCCCCGGACTAGCGGGTTCGATGAGCAGTTCTTC | CASSPRTSGFDEQFF | TRBJ2-1 | - | TRBD2 | TRBV19
TGTGCCAGCAGCGTAGGAAGTACTGATCAGCCCCAGCATTTT | CASSVGSTDQPQHF | TRBJ1-5 | - | - | TRBV9
TGCGCCAGCAGCTTGGGGACAGGGGACGCTTTCTTT | CASSLGTGDAFF | TRBJ1-1 | - | TRBD1 | TRBV5-1
TGTGCCAGCAGGGAGGACAGGGGGCCATTTGAAAAACTGTTTTTT | CASREDRGPFEKLFF | TRBJ1-4 | - | TRBD1 | TRBV28
TGTGCCAGCAGCCTGGGCCTGGGAGGAGATACGCAGTATTTT | CASSLGLGGDTQYF | TRBJ2-3 | - | - | TRBV11-3
TGTGCCAGCAGCTTTCCGACTAATGAAAAACTGTTTTTT | CASSFPTNEKLFF | TRBJ1-4 | - | - | TRBV7-9
TGTGCCAGCAGCTTGCGGGGACCGTCGATTACCATCGGGGATTTCCAGTACTTC | CASSLRGPSITIGDFQYF | TRBJ2-5 | - | - | TRBV11-3
TGTGCCAGCAGTCCTACGTGGACAGCCAATTCACCCCTCCACTTT | CASSPTWTANSPLHF | TRBJ1-6 | - | - | TRBV6-5
TGTGCCAGCAGACCAAGAGCCCCAGATACGCAGTATTTT | CASRPRAPDTQYF | TRBJ2-3 | - | - | TRBV28
TGTGCCACCAGTCCCTTGGGGACTAGCGGGAGGGCTACAGATACGCAGTATTTT | CATSPLGTSGRATDTQYF | TRBJ2-3 | - | TRBD2 | TRBV24-1
TGTGCCAGCAGTTTTTCGGGAGGGGACTACGAGCAGTACTTC | CASSFSGGDYEQYF | TRBJ2-7 | - | TRBD2 | TRBV27
TGTGCCAGCAGTATTCCAGGGGGCTTGAGCGGCTACACCTTC | CASSIPGGLSGYTF | TRBJ1-2 | - | TRBD1 | TRBV28
TGTGCCAGCAACCAACGTAGCTCCTACAATGAGCAGTTCTTC | CASNQRSSYNEQFF | TRBJ2-1 | - | - | TRBV13
TGCGCCAGCAGTAAGACTAGCGGAGAGACCCAGTACTTC | CASSKTSGETQYF | TRBJ2-5 | - | TRBD2 | TRBV4-1
TGTGCCAGCAGCCCCTCGGGACTCTATGGCTACACCTTC | CASSPSGLYGYTF | TRBJ1-2 | - | - | TRBV5-4
TGTGCCAGCAGTCCCGACAAGATAACCTACGAGCAGTACTTC | CASSPDKITYEQYF | TRBJ2-7 | - | - | TRBV28
TGTGCCAGTCGAGCGATGGAGACCACCGGGGAGCTGTTTTTT | CASRAMETTGELFF | TRBJ2-2 | - | - | TRBV7-3
TGTGCCACCAGTGACCCGACCGGGACAACCCAAGAGACCCAGTACTTC | CATSDPTGTTQETQYF | TRBJ2-5 | few | - | TRBV24-1
TGTGCCAGCAGTGAAAGACAGTTAGCCATGAACACTGAAGCTTTCTTT | CASSERQLAMNTEAFF | TRBJ1-1 | - | - | TRBV6-1
TGTGCCAGCAGCCACAGGGGAACTAATGAAAAACTGTTTTTT | CASSHRGTNEKLFF | TRBJ1-4 | - | TRBD1 | TRBV13
TGCGCCCGCGGGGTGGGGGGGGCCCGGAACATTCAGTACTTC | CARGVGGARNIQYF | TRBJ2-4 | - | - | TRBV5-1
TGTGCCAGCAGTTTACTTAGCGGGGGTACCGGGGAGCTGTTTTTT | CASSLLSGGTGELFF | TRBJ2-2 | - | TRBD2 | TRBV27
TGTGCCAGTAGTATGGCCAGGGGGCGCGGGGCCAACGTCCTGACTTTC | CASSMARGRGANVLTF | TRBJ2-6 | once | TRBD1 | TRBV19
TGTGCCAGCAGCGTAGGACTAGCGGGGGGACAAGAGACCCAGTACTTC | CASSVGLAGGQETQYF | TRBJ2-5 | once | TRBD2 | TRBV9
TGTGCCAGCAGTGAGGGACAGGTTTACAATGAGCAGTTCTTC | CASSEGQVYNEQFF | TRBJ2-1 | - | TRBD1 | TRBV6-1